This TCR beta chain was captured in a study of blood T cell repertoires in COVID-19. Here immunoSEQ multiplex PCR was the method, and the copy in TCRdb shows in-frame clones only, minus some. The sample comprises about 280,000 clones, about nine tenths of which are singletons, and 11% rests with the top ten. Germline lookup yields CDR1 ENHRY and CDR2 SYGVKD. The CDR3 runs 17 residues. The V gene end was trimmed by 0 bases and the J gene end by 0 bases; junction bases not matched to a gene: 3. Material: peripheral blood. V and J are TRBV10-3 and TRBJ1-5; TRBD1 matches 9 bases. The TCR sequence derives from a woman between 25 and 40 years old with COVID-19, enrolled during active disease. CDR3 DNA sequence: TGTGCCATCAGTGAGTCGGGACAGGGTTATAGCAATCAGCCCCAGCATTTT. Translated, it gives CAISESGQGYSNQPQHF.